The 23 T cell receptor beta chains below were found in one sample sequenced in a study of beta chain features in type 1 diabetes. The authors reverse transcribed all of the isolated RNA, so sequencing captured expressed TCRB transcripts. Libraries were prepared by immunoSEQ multiplex PCR; TCRdb keeps only in-frame clonotypes and omits some of them. The table has 450,000 or so clones, more than 9.5% seen once. Sequencing was carried out using naive CD4+ T cells from blood. These receptors all stem from a woman aged 18 to 35 in good health.

The chain recombines TRBV5-1 with TRBJ2-1; no definite D call. Per germline, CDR1 SGHRS and CDR2 YFSETQ. CDR3 length equals 15 residues. Between the trimmed V and J ends, which lost 1 base and 3 bases, there was a span of 11 bases. CDR3 DNA sequence: TGCGCCAGCAGCTTGTCAAGGCCCATCTACAATGAGCAGTTCTTC. This codes for CASSLSRPIYNEQFF.

This clone appeared a few times. J is TRBJ2-3 and V is TRBV4-3; D remains unclear. Trimming removed 0 bases from V and 2 bases from J, with 18 bases in between. Germline values: CDR1 LGHNA, CDR2 YSLEER. The CDR3 is 18 residues long. The CDR3 nucleotides are TGCGCCAGCAGCCAAGAAATAGGAATGGACGGATACACAGATACGCAGTATTTT. This codes for CASSQEIGMDGYTDTQYF.

This clone was detected a few times. CDR3 bases: TGTGCCAGCAGCAGCCAGAGGTCTTATGGGAACATTCAGTACTTC. Residues: CASSSQRSYGNIQYF. The chain joins TRBV5-6 to TRBJ2-4; no definite D call. The CDR3 is 15 amino acids. CDR1 and CDR2 from the germline V gene are SGHDT and YYEEEE. Trimming pared 4 bases from V and 7 bases from J, leaving 18 bases between.

The chain joins TRBV11-2 to TRBJ2-5; D unresolved. In germline, CDR1 is SGHAT, CDR2 FQNNGV. With 3 bases removed from V and 2 bases from J, the gap between germline ends came to 10 bases. The CDR3 is 14 residues long. The CDR3 spells CASSFKTHQETQYF. The CDR3 DNA follows: TGTGCCAGCAGCTTTAAGACACATCAAGAGACCCAGTACTTC.

This clone was observed a single time. This CDR3 is also generated by other DNA sequences in the sample. The chain combines TRBV7-6 with TRBJ2-5; D ambiguous. The CDR3 length is 13 residues. Germline V CDR1 and CDR2: SGHVS, FNYEAQ. V lost 1 base to trimming and J lost 4 bases, with 7 bases between them. CDR3 sequence: CASSLGLGETQYF. The CDR3 bases are TGTGCCAGCAGCTTAGGTCTCGGAGAGACCCAGTACTTC.

This clone turned up a few times. CDR3 loop: CASSNRTGTHSGANVLTF. CDR3 sequence (DNA): TGTGCCAGCAGCAATAGGACAGGGACCCACTCTGGGGCCAACGTCCTGACTTTC. The V gene is TRBV21-1, the J gene TRBJ2-6; the table's D gene call, TRBD1, was not cross checked with the DNA. TRBV21-1 is a pseudogene segment. The CDR3 totals 18 residues.

CDR3 sequence (DNA): TGTGCCAGCTCACCAAGGAGTAGCGGGAGTTACAATGAGCAGTTCTTC. Amino acids: CASSPRSSGSYNEQFF. This rearrangement joins TRBV18 to TRBJ2-1; TRBD2 aligns across 9 bases. Germline trimming cut 2 bases from V and 4 bases from J; bases unmatched to any gene: 6. This CDR3 has 16 residues. The germline CDR1 and CDR2 sequences are KGHSH and LQKENI.

The chain carries TRBV4-1 and TRBJ2-6; D gene ambiguous. Between the trimmed V and J ends, which lost 5 bases and 2 bases, there was a span of 13 bases. CDR1 is MGHRA, CDR2 YSYEKL, per germline. This CDR3 has 16 amino acids. The CDR3 sequence: CASSENGITGANVLTF. The CDR3, as DNA: TGCGCCAGCAGCGAAAATGGGATTACTGGGGCCAACGTCCTGACTTTC.

This clone was counted at least ten times. The gene calls are TRBV29-1 and TRBJ2-5; a possible D gene is TRBD2 (6 bases). The V gene's germline CDR1 is SQVTM and CDR2 ANQGSEA. V was pared by 7 bases and J by 3 bases, with 18 bases between. The CDR3 loop spans 14 amino acids. The CDR3 is CSAPSGLRKETQYF. CDR3 DNA sequence: TGCAGCGCTCCATCGGGACTTCGTAAAGAGACCCAGTACTTC.

Comment on this clone: In the same sample, other DNA sequences code for this CDR3. The CDR3 coding sequence is TGTGCCAGCAGTGTTGGCTCCTACAATGAGCAGTTCTTC. Its protein is CASSVGSYNEQFF. The rearrangement uses TRBV2 and TRBJ2-1; D is ambiguous. The CDR3 has 13 residues. The germline V and J ends were trimmed by 4 bases and 0 bases, with 4 bases remaining between them. Germline assignment: CDR1 SNHLY and CDR2 FYNNEI.

Only a few counts were recorded for this clone. V is TRBV4-2 and J is TRBJ2-7; TRBD2 matches at 8 bases. This CDR3 contains 16 residues. Germline CDR1 is LGHNA and CDR2 is YNFKEQ. V dropped 0 bases and J dropped 6; count of bases not matched to a gene: 10. The DNA of the CDR3 is TGTGCCAGCAGCCAAGAAAGCGGGACTAGTCACTCCGAGCAGTACTTC. This sequence encodes CASSQESGTSHSEQYF.

The rearrangement links TRBV7-9 to TRBJ2-5; D is unclear. From germline, CDR1 is SEHNR and CDR2 FQNEAQ (reference sequence). Trimming removed 1 base at V and 4 bases at J, with 7 bases between. The CDR3 length is 13 residues. The CDR3 reads CASSLGAPETQYF. CDR3 bases: TGTGCCAGCAGCTTAGGGGCCCCAGAGACCCAGTACTTC.

The rearrangement joins TRBV5-1 to TRBJ2-1; 9 positions agree with TRBD1. The J segment lost 8 bases and the V segment lost 1 base, leaving 7 bases of the junction unmatched. Germline CDR1 reads SGHRS; CDR2 reads YFSETQ. The CDR3 loop spans 15 amino acids. CDR3 region: CASSLSRDRADEQFF. CDR3 sequence (DNA): TGCGCCAGCAGCTTGTCCCGGGACAGGGCTGATGAGCAGTTCTTC.

The chain employs TRBV7-9 and TRBJ2-5; 7 bases line up with TRBD2. Germline assignment: CDR1 SEHNR and CDR2 FQNEAQ (reference sequence). The V segment lost 7 bases and the J segment 4 bases; nucleotides outside the gene matches: 3. The CDR3 loop spans 12 amino acids. DNA of the CDR3: TGTGCCAGCACCGGGACTACAGAGACCCAGTACTTC. Translating gives CASTGTTETQYF.

This clone was picked up a small number of times. This sequence joins TRBV30 and TRBJ2-3; no firm D call. Germline CDR1 is GTSNPN and CDR2 is SVGIG (reference sequence). V was shortened by 3 bases and J by 8 bases, with 15 bases between the two germline ends. This CDR3 contains 13 residues. The CDR3 DNA reads TGTGCCTGGAGCGGCGCGGTACTGGTTACGCAGTATTTT. Residues: CAWSGAVLVTQYF. The variable domain in full, with the rest retrieved from reference TRBV30 and TRBJ2-3, is SQTIHQWPATLVQPVGSPLSLECTVEGTSNPNLYWYRQAAGRGLQLLFYSVGIGQISSEVPQNLSASRPQDRQFILSSKKLLLSDSGFYLCAWSGAVLVTQYFGPGTRLTVL.

The genes are TRBV4-1 and TRBJ2-7; no clear D. Trimming left V 3 bases short and J 8 bases short, with 17 bases between. The germline CDR1 and CDR2 sequences are MGHRA and YSYEKL. This CDR3 spans 14 amino acids. Here the CDR3 reads CASSQLAAPKQQYF. The CDR3 coding sequence is TGCGCCAGCAGCCAGCTGGCAGCCCCCAAACAGCAGTACTTC.

This clone was detected only a few times. This sequence joins TRBV7-9 and TRBJ2-5, with 7 bases that match TRBD2. V was clipped by 5 bases and J by 5 bases; unmatched bases: 11. Looked up from germline, CDR1 is SEHNR and CDR2 is FQNEAQ (reference sequence). This CDR3 has 15 amino acids. The CDR3 DNA follows: TGTGCCAGCAGCAAAACGGGGGGACTTGGCGAGACCCAGTACTTC. Its protein is CASSKTGGLGETQYF.

At least ten counts were recorded for this clone. The chain carries TRBV30 and TRBJ2-3; unclear D gene. V lost 2 bases, J lost 2 bases, and 8 bases lay in between. The CDR3 is made up of 13 amino acids. Per germline, CDR1 GTSNPN and CDR2 SVGIG (reference sequence). The CDR3 here is CAWSKQSTDTQYF. The CDR3 DNA is TGTGCCTGGAGTAAGCAGTCCACAGATACGCAGTATTTT.

This clone was counted only a few times. The chain combines TRBV6-6 with TRBJ2-7; D ambiguous. Germline loops: CDR1 MNHNY, CDR2 SVGAGI (reference sequence). The CDR3 consists of 13 residues. Trimming took 6 bases from V and 7 from J, leaving 16 bases between them. CDR3 nucleotide sequence: TGTGCCAGCAGCTCAAGGTCCATGGGAGAGCAGTACGTC. Encoded protein: CASSSRSMGEQYV.

This clone was observed a handful of times. V and J are TRBV4-3 and TRBJ2-6; D might be TRBD1 (6 bases). Germline CDR1 LGHNA, CDR2 YSLEER. V lost 1 base to trimming and J lost 11 bases, with 12 bases between them. CDR3 length: 14 residues. The CDR3 sequence: CASSQATGLDVLTF. The CDR3 DNA follows: TGCGCCAGCAGCCAAGCAACAGGGCTAGACGTCCTGACTTTC.

This clone has just a few counts. The sample has other DNA sequences that encode this CDR3 too. Here the CDR3 reads CSVVSGAETQYF. The CDR3 DNA sequence: TGCAGCGTTGTGTCGGGGGCGGAGACCCAGTACTTC. The genes are TRBV29-1 and TRBJ2-5, with D perhaps being TRBD1 or TRBD2 (6 bases each). The ends were cut back, 4 bases at V and 5 bases at J, with 11 bases in the middle. Germline V gives CDR1 SQVTM, CDR2 ANQGSEA. This CDR3 is 12 amino acids long.

The V call is TRBV19, the J call TRBJ1-5, with D unresolved. Trimming cost V 3 bases and J 1 base, with 13 bases left between them. Germline CDR1 is LNHDA and CDR2 is SQIVND (reference sequence). The CDR3 covers 16 residues. Here the CDR3 DNA reads TGTGCCAGTAGTATTTTCCTAATAGTCAGCAATCAGCCCCAGCATTTT. Its protein is CASSIFLIVSNQPQHF.

The chain uses TRBV7-2 and TRBJ2-2, with D uncertain. The CDR3 covers 13 residues. Germline V CDR1 and CDR2: SGHTA, FQGNSA. Trimming took off 4 bases at V and 5 bases at J, with 8 bases between the two ends. The CDR3 is CASSSRSTGELFF. The DNA of the CDR3 is TGTGCCAGCAGCTCCAGGTCGACCGGGGAGCTGTTTTTT.